The clone carrying this T cell receptor beta chain was picked up one time. What it recognizes is unknown. This record comes from a study of T cell responses to AZD1222 COVID-19 vaccine. General study results and limits: Vaccine-related CD4 TCRs covered spike, predominating at 160-218 and 743-854.

Produced via immunoSEQ multiplex PCR; TCRdb's table is partial and in-frame only. The data contain around 74,000 clones, approximately 90% of them singletons. The sample in question was peripheral blood, obtained on day 0 of MenACWY control vaccination. The sequence came from an adult in good health.

CDR3 sequence: CASSVGRGYGYTF. CDR3 nucleotide sequence: TGTGCCAGCAGCGTAGGACGGGGCTATGGCTACACCTTC. The chain has TRBV9 and TRBJ1-2; D not certain. V shed 0 bases and J shed 4 bases, with 7 bases lying between them. Germline CDR1 is SGDLS and CDR2 is YYNGEE. This CDR3 contains 13 residues.